This is a list of T cell receptor beta chains from one sample in a study of blood T cell repertoires in COVID-19. The protocol was immunoSEQ multiplex PCR, while the TCRdb copy is restricted to in-frame clones and leaves out a portion. Found here are roughly 250,000 clones, about 85% of them singletons; the top ten hold about 1%. The specimen was peripheral blood. The source is a human donor with COVID-19, enrolled during active disease. The donor label of this sample is uncertain. The CDR3 runs from the conserved cysteine through the conserved F or W. D genes are given only for firm matches. Expanded clones are given a class, and other clones once, few, many or no size at all.

j_gene | abundance | v_gene | d_gene | CDR3aa | CDR3nt
TRBJ2-1 | - | TRBV9 | TRBD2 | CASSAGGKGGNEQFF | TGTGCCAGCAGCGCGGGGGGGAAGGGAGGCAATGAGCAGTTCTTC
TRBJ1-2 | few | TRBV28 | - | CASSLKVTLGYTF | TGTGCCAGCAGTTTAAAAGTGACTCTTGGCTACACCTTC
TRBJ1-1 | few | TRBV19 | - | CASSMARLTEAFF | TGTGCCAGTAGTATGGCCAGGCTAACCGAAGCTTTCTTT
TRBJ2-7 | - | TRBV3-1/TRBV3-2 | TRBD2 | CASSRGRTSYEQYF | TGTGCCAGCAGTCGCGGGAGGACCTCCTACGAGCAGTACTTC
TRBJ1-4 | - | TRBV4-1 | - | CASSQEGREKLFF | TGCGCCAGCAGCCAGGAGGGGCGAGAAAAACTGTTTTTT
TRBJ1-1 | - | TRBV6-5 | - | CASSYSLGIEGAFF | TGTGCCAGCAGTTACTCTTTGGGGATTGAGGGAGCTTTCTTT
TRBJ2-3 | - | TRBV7-9 | TRBD1 | CAFTGGTDTQYF | TGTGCCTTTACAGGGGGGACAGATACGCAGTATTTT
TRBJ2-1 | - | TRBV9 | - | CASSAWGPSYNEQFF | TGTGCCAGCAGCGCCTGGGGGCCATCCTACAATGAGCAGTTCTTC
TRBJ1-6 | - | TRBV3-1/TRBV3-2 | - | CASSPPGLNSPLHF | TGTGCCAGCAGCCCGCCAGGCCTAAATTCACCCCTCCACTTT
TRBJ2-7 | - | TRBV23-1 | TRBD2 | CASSLFGAGNPYEQYF | TGCGCCAGCAGCCTATTTGGAGCGGGGAACCCCTACGAGCAGTACTTC
TRBJ1-2 | once | TRBV29-1 | - | CSVGQRGNTF | TGCAGCGTAGGACAGCGTGGTAACACCTTC
TRBJ1-5 | once | TRBV4-3 | - | CASSKGRDQPQHF | TGCGCCAGCAGCAAGGGGCGAGATCAGCCCCAGCATTTT
TRBJ2-3 | - | TRBV2 | TRBD2 | CASSEGLAADTQYF | TGTGCCAGCAGTGAGGGACTAGCAGCAGATACGCAGTATTTT
TRBJ2-2 | - | TRBV21-1 | - | CASSKQGRNTGELFF | TGTGCCAGCAGCAAACAAGGGAGAAACACCGGGGAGCTGTTTTTT
TRBJ1-2 | - | TRBV18 | TRBD1 | CASSPQGQGARTF | TGTGCCAGCTCACCGCAAGGGCAGGGGGCGAGAACCTTC
TRBJ2-1 | once | TRBV18 | - | CASSISTRPGGNEQFF | TGTGCCAGCTCAATCTCTACCAGGCCGGGCGGGAATGAGCAGTTCTTC
TRBJ1-3 | few | TRBV28 | - | CASSPLSGNTIYF | TGTGCCAGCAGTCCTCTCTCTGGAAACACCATATATTTT
TRBJ2-5 | - | TRBV6-2/TRBV6-3 | - | CASSPVRVQETQYF | TGTGCCAGCAGCCCCGTCAGGGTCCAAGAGACCCAGTACTTC
TRBJ2-4 | once | TRBV4-1 | TRBD2 | CASSQSASGGGNIQYF | TGCGCCAGCAGCCAATCCGCTAGCGGAGGAGGGAACATTCAGTACTTC
TRBJ1-2 | - | TRBV3-1/TRBV3-2 | - | CASRPRGGQNYGYTF | TGTGCCAGCAGGCCCCGAGGAGGACAGAACTATGGCTACACCTTC
TRBJ2-3 | - | TRBV7-9 | TRBD2 | CASSFSGGRAANTQYF | TGTGCCAGCAGCTTTTCTGGCGGGAGGGCCGCGAATACGCAGTATTTT
TRBJ2-7 | - | TRBV7-6 | TRBD1 | CASSLTGDRTYEQYF | TGTGCCAGCAGCTTAACAGGGGATAGAACCTACGAGCAGTACTTC
TRBJ2-7 | - | TRBV18 | - | CASSPNPGLQNFFYEQYF | TGTGCCAGCTCACCCAATCCGGGACTCCAAAATTTCTTTTACGAGCAGTACTTC
TRBJ2-1 | - | TRBV18 | TRBD2 | CASCRLAGGPDNEQFF | TGTGCCAGCTGTCGACTAGCGGGAGGGCCCGACAATGAGCAGTTCTTC
TRBJ1-4 | - | TRBV2 | - | CASAGRATNEKLFF | TGTGCCAGCGCTGGCCGGGCAACTAATGAAAAACTGTTTTTT
TRBJ2-1 | - | TRBV6-4 | TRBD2 | CASSAYPGLAGGPYEQFF | TGTGCCAGCAGTGCGTACCCGGGACTAGCGGGAGGGCCCTATGAGCAGTTCTTC
TRBJ1-3 | - | TRBV4-1 | - | CASSQEYGGTGNTIYF | TGCGCCAGCAGCCAAGAGTATGGCGGTACTGGAAACACCATATATTTT
TRBJ2-4 | - | TRBV11-2 | - | CASSLEPTAPKNIQYF | TGTGCCAGCAGCTTAGAACCGACAGCCCCCAAAAACATTCAGTACTTC
TRBJ1-1 | - | TRBV15 | - | CATSREGTPTEAFF | TGTGCCACCAGCAGAGAGGGGACACCCACTGAAGCTTTCTTT
TRBJ1-1 | - | TRBV6-5 | TRBD1 | CASSPQGTGTVEAFF | TGTGCCAGCAGCCCCCAGGGGACAGGGACGGTTGAAGCTTTCTTT
TRBJ2-1 | - | TRBV20-1 | - | CSPTRSYEQFF | TGCAGTCCAACCCGTAGTTATGAGCAGTTCTTC
TRBJ2-2 | - | TRBV5-6 | TRBD1 | CASRRTGAANTGELFF | TGTGCCAGCAGACGCACAGGGGCCGCGAACACCGGGGAGCTGTTTTTT
TRBJ2-3 | - | TRBV5-1 | - | CASTGFGDTQYF | TGCGCCAGCACGGGGTTCGGGGATACGCAGTATTTT
TRBJ2-7 | - | TRBV28 | TRBD1 | CASSRTGRSYEQYF | TGTGCCAGCAGCCGGACAGGGCGATCCTACGAGCAGTACTTC
TRBJ2-3 | - | TRBV5-1 | TRBD2 | CASSGGRLAGGSDTQYF | TGCGCCAGCAGCGGGGGGCGACTAGCGGGAGGATCAGATACGCAGTATTTT
TRBJ2-3 | - | TRBV9 | - | CASSDRQTLTDTQYF | TGTGCCAGCAGTGACAGACAAACACTCACAGATACGCAGTATTTT
TRBJ1-3 | - | TRBV5-4 | - | CASSIQGREGPNTIYF | TGTGCCAGCAGCATACAAGGACGGGAGGGCCCAAACACCATATATTTT
TRBJ2-1 | - | TRBV10-3 | - | CAISESAGRTYNEQFF | TGTGCCATCAGTGAGTCTGCGGGCCGTACCTACAATGAGCAGTTCTTC
TRBJ1-2 | - | TRBV19 | - | CATKDGEHGYTF | TGTGCCACCAAGGACGGGGAGCATGGCTACACCTTC
TRBJ1-3 | few | TRBV27 | TRBD1 | CASSQGAAGNTIYF | TGTGCCAGCAGTCAGGGGGCGGCTGGAAACACCATATATTTT